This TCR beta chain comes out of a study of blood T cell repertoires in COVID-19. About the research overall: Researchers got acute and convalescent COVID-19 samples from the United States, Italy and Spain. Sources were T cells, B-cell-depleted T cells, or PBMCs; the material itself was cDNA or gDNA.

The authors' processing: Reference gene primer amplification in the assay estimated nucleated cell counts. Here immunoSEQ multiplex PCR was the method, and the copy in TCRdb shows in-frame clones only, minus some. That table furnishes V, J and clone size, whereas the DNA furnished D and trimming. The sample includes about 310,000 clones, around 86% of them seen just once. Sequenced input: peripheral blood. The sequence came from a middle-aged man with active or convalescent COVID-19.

CDR3 residues: CASVGLFGGGDSYEQYF. For the CDR3, the DNA is TGCGCCAGCGTCGGTTTGTTTGGCGGGGGTGACTCCTACGAGCAGTACTTC. The J gene is TRBJ2-7, the V gene TRBV5-1, with 7 nucleotides matching TRBD2. The germline V gene encodes CDR1 SGHRS and CDR2 YFSETQ. With V trimmed by 7 bases and J by 0 bases, 16 bases remained unmatched. The CDR3 is 17 amino acids.